This T cell receptor (beta chain) was identified during a study of T cells after yellow fever vaccination. Across the study: Preparation of fractions with low cell numbers was performed using SMART-Seq v4 Ultra Low Input.

TCR cDNA was made by 5'RACE template switching, adding a universal primer site and UMIs. Via MiXCR, TCRdb re-called the 5' RACE reads, giving one row per CDR3 protein. The sample lists 110,000 to 150,000 distinct CDR3 sequences; 6.6% were seen once. Details on this clonotype: Its cognate antigen is unknown. This sequence may be a read error, since a much larger clone differs from it by one base.

General observations from the study: After the booster, approximately 95% of CD4 and about nine tenths of CD8 primary-response clones were re-detected. Bulk-population clonotypes that are abundant could appear as contaminants in FACS-sorted repertoires.

V was shortened by 4 bases and J by 7 bases, with 8 bases between the two germline ends. CDR3 length: 12 residues. The clonotype was recovered from a man aged 25 to 45 who received the YFV17D yellow fever vaccine. The sequencing here drew on CD4+ T cells sorted from PBMCs, taken 10 days after the yellow fever booster vaccination. This chain joins TRBV12-3 or TRBV12-4 and TRBJ1-5, with D uncertain. The DNA for the CDR3 is TGTGCCAGCAGTTGGGTAGACCAGCCCCAGCATTTT. Translated, it gives CASSWVDQPQHF.